The 32 T cell receptor beta chains presented below share a single source sample, sequenced in a study of cytomegalovirus exposure and HLA in healthy donors. Vbeta (60) and Jbeta (13) primers were used in the PCR. TCRdb's table, derived via immunoSEQ multiplex PCR, lists solely in-frame clones and lacks some. The table has about 140,000 clones, roughly 80% seen once. The sequenced sample consisted of PBMCs. These receptors were taken from a woman in her forties or fifties in good health and CMV-seropositive.

The rearrangement links TRBV7-9 to TRBJ2-7, with a weak D call TRBD2 (7 bases). V dropped 5 bases and J dropped 7 bases, with 21 bases sitting between them. The length of the CDR3 is 15 residues. The germline gives CDR1 SEHNR, CDR2 FQNEAQ (reference sequence). The CDR3 bases are TGTGCCAGCAGCCCCCTCCGGGGGGCCCTTTTGGAGCAGTACTTC. Translation: CASSPLRGALLEQYF.

This clone was counted a few times. V usage is TRBV25-1 and J usage is TRBJ1-4; 7 nucleotides line up with TRBD1. The CDR3 runs to 16 residues. V lost 4 bases, J lost 8 bases, and 13 bases stayed unmatched. Germline CDR1 and CDR2: MGHDK and SYGVNS. CDR3 DNA: TGTGCCAGCAGTGGGACACCGGGACAGAGAGAGGAAAAACTGTTTTTT. It translates to CASSGTPGQREEKLFF.

CDR3 DNA: TGTGCCAGCAGCCAAGGCTATAATCAGCCCCAGCATTTT. Encoded protein: CASSQGYNQPQHF. The chain joins TRBV4-2 to TRBJ1-5; D remains unclear. Trimming stripped 1 base from V and 4 bases from J, with 5 bases between. CDR3 length: 13 amino acids. Germline V gene lookup returns CDR1 LGHNA and CDR2 YNFKEQ.

This chain uses TRBV2 with TRBJ2-1; 14 bases are a match to TRBD2. This CDR3 is 15 amino acids long. Germline CDR1 SNHLY, CDR2 FYNNEI. V was pared by 6 bases and J by 7 bases, with 5 bases of the junction left unmatched. CDR3 in DNA: TGTGCCAGCAGCGCGACTAGCGGGGGGGCAAATGAGCAGTTCTTC. It is translated as CASSATSGGANEQFF.

Here the CDR3 reads CASSPQGAYEQYF. CDR3 DNA: TGTGCCAGTAGTCCCCAGGGGGCCTACGAGCAGTACTTC. The chain employs TRBV19 and TRBJ2-7; 7 bases are shared with TRBD1. V was clipped by 5 bases and J by 2 bases; unmatched bases: 3. This CDR3 region has 13 residues. The germline gives CDR1 LNHDA, CDR2 SQIVND (reference sequence).

The chain combines TRBV10-3 with TRBJ1-4, with TRBD1 identical over 8 bases. V lost 6 bases to trimming and J lost 8 bases; unmatched junction nucleotides: 8. This CDR3 comprises 14 residues. The germline V gene has CDR1 ENHRY and CDR2 SYGVKD. The DNA for the CDR3 is TGTGCCATCAGGGGTCAGGGGGCTCAGGAAAAACTGTTTTTT. It is translated as CAIRGQGAQEKLFF.

The J gene is TRBJ2-3, the V gene TRBV6-4; 8 bases are a match to TRBD1. The CDR3 has 18 residues. The V segment lost 2 bases and the J segment 6 bases; nucleotides outside the gene matches: 16. CDR1 is MRHNA, CDR2 SNTAGT, per germline. CDR3 coding DNA: TGTGCCAGCAGTGACGTTCGGAGGGCAGGGGGCGAGTTGGATACGCAGTATTTT. It yields the protein CASSDVRRAGGELDTQYF.

The gene calls are TRBV19 and TRBJ2-1; D perhaps matches TRBD1 (6 bases). This CDR3 contains 15 residues. Trimming left V 5 bases short and J 5 bases short, with 16 bases between. Germline CDR1 is LNHDA and CDR2 is SQIVND (reference sequence). CDR3 sequence reads: CASSLTIGGNNEQFF. CDR3 bases: TGTGCCAGTAGTTTAACGATAGGGGGAAACAATGAGCAGTTCTTC.

V gene TRBV28 combines with J gene TRBJ2-5; the match to TRBD2 covers 10 bases. The DNA end is a closer match to TRBJ2-7, so the J assignment may be wrong. This CDR3 spans 21 amino acids. CDR1 is MDHEN, CDR2 SYDVKM, per germline. The CDR3 sequence: CASSFAVPLLSGGHSSYEQYF. Written as DNA, the CDR3 is TGTGCCAGCAGTTTCGCTGTCCCTCTCCTTAGCGGGGGGCATAGCTCCTACGAGCAGTACTTC.

The chain combines TRBV5-1 with TRBJ2-5, with D tentatively TRBD1 (5 bases). The CDR3 totals 12 residues. CDR1 SGHRS and CDR2 YFSETQ come from the germline V gene. V lost 2 bases and J 11 bases, leaving 13 bases between the germline ends. In nucleotides, the CDR3 is TGCGCCAGCAGCTTCCAGGGTGGAGAGCAGTACTTC. Translation gives CASSFQGGEQYF.

The chain uses TRBV30 and TRBJ2-5; weak D call: TRBD1 (6 bases). This CDR3 is 13 amino acids long. Germline assignment: CDR1 GTSNPN and CDR2 SVGIG (reference sequence). The germline V and J ends were trimmed by 3 bases and 5 bases, with 13 bases remaining between them. CDR3 residues: CAWRETGFETQYF. The CDR3 DNA follows: TGTGCCTGGAGGGAAACAGGGTTCGAGACCCAGTACTTC.

The chain joins TRBV19 to TRBJ1-4, with no clear D. Germline V gene sequence: CDR1 LNHDA, CDR2 SQIVND (reference sequence). The ends were cut back, 8 bases at V and 0 bases at J, with 10 bases in the middle. CDR3 size: 14 residues. The CDR3 loop reads CASCSVATNEKLFF. DNA of the CDR3: TGTGCCAGTTGCAGTGTGGCAACTAATGAAAAACTGTTTTTT.

CDR3 region: CASSVNAGTEAFF. The DNA for the CDR3 is TGTGCCAGCAGTGTGAATGCAGGCACTGAAGCTTTCTTT. This chain links TRBV6-4 with TRBJ1-1; no clear D gene. Trimming pared 4 bases from V and 4 bases from J, leaving 10 bases between. The CDR3 contains 13 residues. Germline CDR1 MRHNA, CDR2 SNTAGT.

The chain links TRBV28 to TRBJ2-5; a possible D gene is TRBD1 (5 bases). Germline CDR1 and CDR2: MDHEN and SYDVKM. V was cut by 7 bases and J by 6 bases, with 21 bases left in between. The CDR3 is 15 amino acids. CDR3 sequence: CASNPAGQVRQTQYF. For the CDR3, the DNA is TGTGCCAGCAATCCTGCTGGACAAGTGAGACAGACCCAGTACTTC.

The J gene is TRBJ1-3, the V gene TRBV9; D ambiguous. The CDR3 loop spans 14 amino acids. The germline V gene encodes CDR1 SGDLS and CDR2 YYNGEE. V was shortened by 1 base and J by 0 bases, with 5 bases between the two germline ends. CDR3 sequence: CASSVSGSGNTIYF. In nucleotides, the CDR3 is TGTGCCAGCAGCGTATCGGGCTCTGGAAACACCATATATTTT.

For the CDR3, the DNA is TGTGCCAGCAGCTTAACGTGGAGTGGCACAGATACGCAGTATTTT. Its translation: CASSLTWSGTDTQYF. V is TRBV7-3 and J is TRBJ2-3; D gene uncertain. Germline values: CDR1 SGHTA, CDR2 FQGTGA. This CDR3 contains 15 residues. Trimming took off 0 bases at V and 1 base at J, with 8 bases between the two ends.

The rearrangement links TRBV5-4 to TRBJ2-3, with 10 positions matching TRBD2. In germline, CDR1 is SGHNT, CDR2 YYREEE (reference sequence). V shed 3 bases, J shed 3 bases, and the junction held 1 base outside the gene matches. The CDR3 is 14 amino acids. The CDR3 sequence: CASSSGLATDTQYF. The CDR3 region has the DNA TGTGCCAGCAGCTCGGGACTAGCGACAGATACGCAGTATTTT.

V and J are TRBV9 and TRBJ1-4; D gene uncertain. Looked up from germline, CDR1 is SGDLS and CDR2 is YYNGEE. The CDR3 runs to 15 residues. V lost 0 bases, J lost 0 bases, and 6 bases lay in between. The CDR3 bases are TGTGCCAGCAGCGTAGCTGTTGCAACTAATGAAAAACTGTTTTTT. Residues: CASSVAVATNEKLFF. Based on the CDR3 plus reference TRBV9 and TRBJ1-4, the full variable domain is DSGVTQTPKHLITATGQRVTLRCSPRSGDLSVYWYQQSLDQGLQFLIQYYNGEERAKGNILERFSAQQFPDLHSELNLSSLELGDSALYFCASSVAVATNEKLFFGSGTQLSVL.

The J gene is TRBJ2-3, the V gene TRBV7-2; a possible D gene is TRBD1 (6 bases). V was pared by 6 bases and J by 1 base, with 14 bases between. The CDR3 is made up of 15 amino acids. Germline V CDR1 and CDR2: SGHTA, FQGNSA. The CDR3 DNA reads TGTGCCAGCAGTAGCCAGGGGCAGGGCACAGATACGCAGTATTTT. It encodes CASSSQGQGTDTQYF.

The rearrangement links TRBV2 to TRBJ1-2; D perhaps matches TRBD1 (6 bases). V lost 5 bases, J lost 2 bases, and 12 bases lay in between. This CDR3 is built from 14 residues. The germline gives CDR1 SNHLY, CDR2 FYNNEI. The CDR3 is CASSPRTANYGYTF. The CDR3 nucleotides read TGTGCCAGCAGTCCCAGGACAGCGAACTATGGCTACACCTTC.

This clone turned up a few times. At one end the junction does not follow the germline gene, possibly because of a read error. The genes are TRBV4-2 and TRBJ1-1, with a possible D match to TRBD1 (6 bases). This CDR3 has 16 residues. Germline-derived CDR1 and CDR2 are LGHNA and YNFKEQ. CDR3 loop: CASSQAPNTGKTEAFF. Written as DNA, the CDR3 is TGTGCCAGCAGTCAAGCCCCGAATACAGGGAAAACTGAAGCTTTCTTT.

CDR3 DNA sequence: TGTGCCAGCAGCTCACCCGGACTAGCGGGGCAAGAGACCCAGTACTTC. It encodes CASSSPGLAGQETQYF. This chain connects TRBV5-8 to TRBJ2-5; 12 positions match TRBD2. Trimming removed 3 bases from V and 2 bases from J; junction bases left unmatched: 5. The CDR3 totals 16 residues. Germline assignment: CDR1 SGHTS and CDR2 YDEGEE.

In this sample, this clone turned up a few times. In nucleotides, the CDR3 is TGTGCCAGCAGCTCTAGACAGGTGTCGTCCTACGAGCAGTACTTC. It codes for CASSSRQVSSYEQYF. The chain carries TRBV5-4 and TRBJ2-7; TRBD1 might be the D (6 bases). Germline lookup yields CDR1 SGHNT and CDR2 YYREEE (reference sequence). Trimming took off 3 bases at V and 1 base at J, with 14 bases between the two ends. The CDR3 is 15 residues long. Full variable domain (outside the CDR3, taken from reference TRBV5-4 and TRBJ2-7): ETGVTQSPTHLIKTRGQQVTLRCSSQSGHNTVSWYQQALGQGPQFIFQYYREEENGRGNFPPRFSGLQFPNYSSELNVNALELDDSALYLCASSSRQVSSYEQYFGPGTRLTVT.

The V and J genes are TRBV4-1 and TRBJ2-7; possibly TRBD1 for D (6 bases). The CDR3 is 14 amino acids. V was cut by 0 bases and J by 3 bases, with 9 bases left in between. Germline-derived CDR1 and CDR2 are MGHRA and YSYEKL. The CDR3 here is CASSQDTRGYEQYF. CDR3 nucleotide sequence: TGCGCCAGCAGCCAAGATACCAGGGGCTACGAGCAGTACTTC.

Of note for this clone: A junction boundary mismatches the germline segment, possibly from a read error. The chain carries TRBV11-2 and TRBJ1-1, with TRBD1 identical over 9 bases. Germline values: CDR1 SGHAT, CDR2 FQNNGV. CDR3 size: 16 residues. The CDR3, as DNA: TGTGCCAGCAGCTCGCGACAGGGGGGTGAGGACACTGGAGCTTTCTTT. Protein: CASSSRQGGEDTGAFF.

The chain carries TRBV28 and TRBJ1-2; D is perhaps TRBD1 (5 bases). Germline values: CDR1 MDHEN, CDR2 SYDVKM. V lost 7 bases, J lost 4 bases, and 19 bases lay in between. CDR3 length: 15 residues. CDR3 sequence reads: CASTVVNQGPYGYTF. CDR3 in DNA: TGTGCCAGCACTGTGGTTAACCAGGGTCCCTATGGCTACACCTTC.

The chain uses TRBV4-2 and TRBJ1-3, with a tentative D call TRBD1 (6 bases). The CDR3 is 17 residues long. V dropped 2 bases and J dropped 4 bases, with 18 bases sitting between them. From germline, CDR1 is LGHNA and CDR2 YNFKEQ. For the CDR3, the DNA is TGTGCCAGCAGCCAACACGCGGGGGGGGCCAGGGGAAACACCATATATTTT. Amino acids: CASSQHAGGARGNTIYF.

V is TRBV9 and J is TRBJ1-6; 8 bases agree with TRBD1. The CDR3 sequence is 16 residues long. V was clipped by 4 bases and J by 8 bases; unmatched bases: 11. Germline assignment: CDR1 SGDLS and CDR2 YYNGEE. CDR3 sequence: CASSPPRTGLHSPLHF. In nucleotides, the CDR3 is TGTGCCAGCAGCCCCCCACGGACAGGGCTGCATTCACCCCTCCACTTT.

V is TRBV5-1 and J is TRBJ2-7; 10 nucleotides line up with TRBD2. V dropped 2 bases and J dropped 7; count of bases not matched to a gene: 9. Germline V gives CDR1 SGHRS, CDR2 YFSETQ. The length of the CDR3 is 15 residues. DNA for the CDR3: TGCGCCAGCAGCTTTAGCGGGGGGACCGTATATGAGCAGTACTTC. It translates to CASSFSGGTVYEQYF.

The chain couples TRBV7-6 to TRBJ2-1; 9 bases fit TRBD2. This CDR3 has 16 amino acids. With 1 base clipped from V and 8 bases from J, the junction kept 9 bases outside the gene matches. CDR1 is SGHVS and CDR2 is FNYEAQ in the germline V gene. The CDR3 region is CASSLEVAGGRDEQFF. CDR3 coding DNA: TGTGCCAGCAGCTTAGAGGTGGCGGGGGGGAGGGATGAGCAGTTCTTC.

The sample holds a few counts of this clone. The chain couples TRBV5-6 to TRBJ1-5, with 7 bases fitting TRBD1. Germline loops: CDR1 SGHDT, CDR2 YYEEEE. V trimming: 1 base; J trimming: 6 bases; junction bases outside the gene matches: 4. The CDR3 runs to 14 residues. CDR3 sequence: CASSLRGRIQPQHF. CDR3 coding DNA: TGTGCCAGCAGCTTGAGGGGGCGGATTCAGCCCCAGCATTTT. The variable domain in full, completed from reference TRBV5-6 and TRBJ1-5, reads DAGVTQSPTHLIKTRGQQVTLRCSPKSGHDTVSWYQQALGQGPQFIFQYYEEEERQRGNFPDRFSGHQFPNYSSELNVNALLLGDSALYLCASSLRGRIQPQHFGDGTRLSIL.

V gene TRBV7-2 combines with J gene TRBJ1-2, with D perhaps matching TRBD1 (5 bases). The ends were cut back, 1 base at V and 3 bases at J, with 15 bases in the middle. Per the germline V gene, CDR1 is SGHTA and CDR2 is FQGNSA. The CDR3 covers 16 residues. CDR3 protein: CASSLGGEGRHYGYTF. For the CDR3, the DNA is TGTGCCAGCAGCTTAGGGGGGGAGGGGAGGCACTATGGCTACACCTTC.